This entry lists 30 T cell receptor beta chains sequenced from one sample in a study of cytomegalovirus exposure and HLA in healthy donors. Vbeta (60) and Jbeta (13) primers were used in the PCR. Profiling relied on immunoSEQ multiplex PCR, and the TCRdb table lists in-frame clones only, not all of them. The sample holds 130,000 or so clones, 75% to 85% seen once. Sequencing used PBMCs. The receptors derive from a woman aged 18-29 years in good health and CMV-seropositive.

V usage is TRBV11-3 and J usage is TRBJ2-5, with 7 bases that match TRBD2. This CDR3 has 15 amino acids. CDR1 is SGHNT, CDR2 YENEEA, per germline. The ends lost 4 bases at V and 5 bases at J; junction bases unmatched: 10. The CDR3 here is CASSSQSGASETQYF. The CDR3 DNA reads TGTGCCAGCAGCTCCCAAAGCGGGGCTTCCGAGACCCAGTACTTC.

The chain combines TRBV19 with TRBJ1-2; no clear D. The CDR3 sequence is 15 residues long. V was clipped by 3 bases and J by 1 base, with 12 bases between them. Germline CDR1 LNHDA, CDR2 SQIVND (reference sequence). The CDR3 region has the DNA TGTGCCAGTAGTATGGAGGTAGCCGATAACTATGGCTACACCTTC. Encoded protein: CASSMEVADNYGYTF.

The CDR3 DNA reads TGTGCCAGCAGTTTAGGTACGGGCACAGATACGCAGTATTTT. It encodes CASSLGTGTDTQYF. The chain is built from TRBV27 and TRBJ2-3, with no clear D. Germline V CDR1 and CDR2: MNHEY, SMNVEV (reference sequence). The CDR3 length is 14 residues. V was clipped by 2 bases and J by 1 base, with 7 bases between them.

This sequence joins TRBV27 and TRBJ1-1, with D perhaps matching TRBD1 (5 bases). The CDR3 extends over 15 amino acids. Trimming took off 0 bases at V and 1 base at J, with 9 bases between the two ends. Germline V CDR1 and CDR2: MNHEY, SMNVEV (reference sequence). CDR3 sequence reads: CASSLSLTANTEAFF. The CDR3 DNA is TGTGCCAGCAGTTTATCGTTGACAGCGAACACTGAAGCTTTCTTT.

The chain is built from TRBV5-6 and TRBJ1-5, with 8 bases identical to TRBD1. The CDR3 extends over 15 amino acids. Germline CDR1 SGHDT, CDR2 YYEEEE. The trim removed 1 base at V and 7 bases at J, leaving 7 bases unmatched. CDR3 in amino acids: CASSLSGGERQPQHF. CDR3 bases: TGTGCCAGCAGCTTGTCAGGGGGCGAGCGACAGCCCCAGCATTTT.

Regarding this clone: At one end the junction does not follow the germline gene, possibly because of a read error. The rearrangement uses TRBV5-1 and TRBJ2-5; TRBD1 aligns across 7 bases. The CDR3 extends over 14 amino acids. CDR1 and CDR2 from the germline V gene are SGHRS and YFSETQ. This chain's CDR3 is CAGSLDRTQETQYF. As DNA, the CDR3 is TGCGCCGGCAGCTTGGACAGGACCCAAGAGACCCAGTACTTC.

This clone was counted once. The V call is TRBV2, the J call TRBJ1-6; D remains unclear. The length of the CDR3 is 15 residues. Looked up from germline, CDR1 is SNHLY and CDR2 is FYNNEI. V shed 4 bases and J shed 0 bases, with 7 bases lying between them. The CDR3 DNA follows: TGTGCCAGCAGTGTACGGAGCTCCTATAATTCACCCCTCCACTTT. This translates into CASSVRSSYNSPLHF.

The V call is TRBV11-1, the J call TRBJ2-3; 7 nucleotides line up with TRBD1. The J segment lost 6 bases and the V segment lost 5 bases, leaving 8 bases of the junction unmatched. The CDR3 spans 14 residues. Germline CDR1 and CDR2: SGHAT and FQDESV (reference sequence). CDR3 DNA: TGTGCCAGCAGCCGGGGACAGCCTTCGGATACGCAGTATTTT. Translation: CASSRGQPSDTQYF.

CDR3 residues: CASSKAGWSTDTQYF. The CDR3 DNA reads as TGTGCCAGCAGCAAAGCGGGGTGGTCAACAGATACGCAGTATTTT. The chain links TRBV5-6 to TRBJ2-3; 7 nucleotides match TRBD2. Germline lookup yields CDR1 SGHDT and CDR2 YYEEEE. The CDR3 loop spans 15 amino acids. V lost 4 bases, J lost 3 bases, and 8 bases stayed unmatched.

The chain couples TRBV4-1 to TRBJ1-2; the D is unclear. Per the germline V gene, CDR1 is MGHRA and CDR2 is YSYEKL. This CDR3 has 16 amino acids. V lost 0 bases and J lost 5, with 16 bases in between. The CDR3 is CASSQEKSLQPYGYTF. CDR3 DNA sequence: TGCGCCAGCAGCCAAGAAAAGTCCTTACAGCCGTATGGCTACACCTTC.

J is TRBJ1-1 and V is TRBV27, with D possibly TRBD1 on 5 matching bases. The CDR3 length is 12 residues. Trimming shortened V by 3 bases and J by 9 bases, and 11 bases separated the two germline ends. Per the germline V gene, CDR1 is MNHEY and CDR2 is SMNVEV (reference sequence). CDR3 sequence reads: CASSFLQGKAFF. DNA of the CDR3: TGTGCCAGCAGTTTTCTTCAGGGAAAAGCTTTCTTT.

V is TRBV19 and J is TRBJ2-3; no firm D call. The V end was cut by 9 bases, the J end by 1 base, with 14 bases between. The germline V gene has CDR1 LNHDA and CDR2 SQIVND (reference sequence). This CDR3 has 14 amino acids. CDR3 in amino acids: CASKERIRTDTQYF. Written as DNA, the CDR3 is TGTGCCAGCAAAGAGAGGATCCGCACAGATACGCAGTATTTT.

The chain joins TRBV19 to TRBJ1-1, with 9 nucleotides matching TRBD1. Trimming removed 3 bases from V and 5 bases from J; junction bases left unmatched: 4. CDR3 length: 14 amino acids. From germline, CDR1 is LNHDA and CDR2 SQIVND (reference sequence). CDR3 region: CASSIRDRATEAFF. Written as DNA, the CDR3 is TGTGCCAGTAGTATTCGGGACAGGGCGACTGAAGCTTTCTTT.

This chain connects TRBV5-6 to TRBJ2-3, with 11 bases identical to TRBD2. With V trimmed by 2 bases and J by 8 bases, 4 bases remained unmatched. This CDR3 is 14 amino acids long. Looked up from germline, CDR1 is SGHDT and CDR2 is YYEEEE. CDR3 coding DNA: TGTGCCAGCAGCTTTACTAGCGGGGGAGGTACGCAGTATTTT. Its translation is CASSFTSGGGTQYF.

The CDR3 DNA reads as TGTGCCAGCAGCTCGGGACTAGCGGGGGGAGATACGCAGTATTTT. It encodes CASSSGLAGGDTQYF. The chain joins TRBV9 to TRBJ2-3, with 15 bases fitting TRBD2. V dropped 4 bases and J dropped 5; count of bases not matched to a gene: 2. The CDR3 loop spans 15 amino acids. In germline, CDR1 is SGDLS, CDR2 YYNGEE.

The V gene is TRBV30, the J gene TRBJ2-2; D is uncertain. The germline CDR1 and CDR2 sequences are GTSNPN and SVGIG (reference sequence). The CDR3 consists of 13 residues. The V gene lost 1 base and the J gene lost 5 bases, with 8 bases spanning the gap. CDR3 nucleotide sequence: TGTGCCTGGAGTGGCCAGAAAACCGGGGAGCTGTTTTTT. It codes for CAWSGQKTGELFF.

The CDR3 loop is CAWTASGGRYYEQYF. The DNA of the CDR3 is TGTGCCTGGACGGCTAGCGGGGGGAGATACTACGAGCAGTACTTC. The rearrangement uses TRBV30 and TRBJ2-7; 11 positions agree with TRBD2. There are 15 residues in the CDR3. V shed 4 bases and J 3 bases; nucleotides not matched to a gene: 8. Germline V gene lookup returns CDR1 GTSNPN and CDR2 SVGIG (reference sequence).

The table lists this clone with a count of one. The rearrangement joins TRBV14 to TRBJ2-7; possible D gene TRBD2, 6 bases. The germline V gene encodes CDR1 SGHDN and CDR2 FVKESK. V lost 1 base to trimming and J lost 4 bases, with 23 bases between them. The CDR3 loop spans 18 amino acids. CDR3 region: CASSQAGWRAGLSYEQYF. DNA of the CDR3: TGTGCCAGCAGCCAAGCAGGGTGGAGGGCAGGCCTGTCTTACGAGCAGTACTTC.

The V call is TRBV6-6, the J call TRBJ1-2; the match to TRBD1 covers 8 bases. The J segment lost 7 bases and the V segment lost 2 bases, leaving 6 bases of the junction unmatched. This CDR3 comprises 14 residues. CDR1 and CDR2 from the germline V gene are MNHNY and SVGAGI (reference sequence). DNA for the CDR3: TGTGCCAGCAGTTACCTCCAGGGGGCGGTTGGCTACACCTTC. Translating it yields CASSYLQGAVGYTF.

This chain links TRBV28 with TRBJ2-1; weak D call: TRBD2 (6 bases). The CDR3 spans 14 residues. The V end lost 3 bases, the J end lost 6 bases, and 12 bases lay between the germline ends. Germline V lookup: CDR1 MDHEN, CDR2 SYDVKM. The CDR3 reads CASSLEGLFNEQFF. Here the CDR3 DNA reads TGTGCCAGCAGTTTGGAGGGTCTATTCAATGAGCAGTTCTTC.

This clone was seen only once. The CDR3 bases are TGTGCCAGCAGCTTAGCTACAGGGGGGGGTTACTCCTACAATGAGCAGTTCTTC. Translating it yields CASSLATGGGYSYNEQFF. The chain couples TRBV7-6 to TRBJ2-1, with a possible D match to TRBD1 (8 bases). Germline-derived CDR1 and CDR2 are SGHVS and FNYEAQ. The CDR3 totals 18 residues. V was pared by 0 bases and J by 0 bases, with 15 bases between.

The chain couples TRBV29-1 to TRBJ1-1; 9 positions match TRBD1. V shed 0 bases and J 5 bases; nucleotides not matched to a gene: 7. Per the germline V gene, CDR1 is SQVTM and CDR2 is ANQGSEA. The CDR3 has 15 amino acids. The CDR3 DNA is TGCAGCGTTGAAGATCTTCCGGGACAGGGAACTGAAGCTTTCTTT. Its translation is CSVEDLPGQGTEAFF.

The CDR3 loop reads CASTPPSGGEQYF. In nucleotides, the CDR3 is TGTGCCAGCACCCCGCCCTCGGGGGGCGAGCAGTACTTC. This sequence joins TRBV6-5 and TRBJ2-7; 7 bases are a match to TRBD2. Trimming cost V 7 bases and J 6 bases; bases outside gene matches: 9. The CDR3 runs 13 residues. Germline V CDR1 and CDR2: MNHEY, SVGAGI.

J is TRBJ2-1 and V is TRBV5-1; 13 bases map to TRBD2. J lost 8 bases, V lost 5 bases, and 10 bases had no gene match. The CDR3 spans 16 residues. CDR1 and CDR2 (germline): SGHRS, YFSETQ. The CDR3 DNA is TGCGCCAGCAGACGCGGACTAGCGGGGGCGGGAGATGAGCAGTTCTTC. Its protein is CASRRGLAGAGDEQFF.

The chain uses TRBV5-5 and TRBJ2-7; the D gene is possibly TRBD1 (5 bases). CDR3 size: 14 residues. V lost 2 bases and J lost 2, with 11 bases in between. The V gene's germline CDR1 is SGHKS and CDR2 YYEKEE (reference sequence). CDR3 coding DNA: TGTGCCAGCAGCTTCGACAGTTTGACCTACGAGCAGTACTTC. Translated: CASSFDSLTYEQYF.

The rearrangement joins TRBV6-5 to TRBJ1-2; 7 nucleotides align to TRBD1. Germline CDR1 reads MNHEY; CDR2 reads SVGAGI. V gave up 0 bases and J gave up 7 bases; unmatched junction bases: 8. The CDR3 runs 15 residues. CDR3 in DNA: TGTGCCAGCAGTTACTCGATTGAGGGGGCGGTTGGCTACACCTTC. The encoded protein is CASSYSIEGAVGYTF.

The gene calls are TRBV6-1 and TRBJ1-1; tentatively, D is TRBD1 (5 bases). CDR1 and CDR2 from the germline V gene are MNHNS and SASEGT. The CDR3 totals 13 residues. The ends were cut back, 5 bases at V and 4 bases at J, with 11 bases in the middle. In DNA form, the CDR3 reads TGTGCCAGCAGTCCCCAGGGCGGCACTGAAGCTTTCTTT. Its protein product is CASSPQGGTEAFF.

Notes on this clone: Sequence at one end of the junction differs from germline and may be a read error. The V and J genes are TRBV9 and TRBJ2-7; perhaps TRBD1 as D (5 bases). The length of the CDR3 is 11 residues. Germline loops: CDR1 SGDLS, CDR2 YYNGEE. CDR3 sequence: CASSGNVDKSF. The CDR3 DNA follows: TGTGCCAGCAGCGGTAATGTGGACAAGAGTTTC. The variable domain in full, completed from reference TRBV9 and TRBJ2-7, reads DSGVTQTPKHLITATGQRVTLRCSPRSGDLSVYWYQQSLDQGLQFLIQYYNGEERAKGNILERFSAQQFPDLHSELNLSSLELGDSALYFCASSGNVDKSFGPGTRLTVT.

This clone was detected only a few times. The rearrangement joins TRBV9 to TRBJ1-1; D is possibly TRBD1 (6 bases). CDR3 length: 15 residues. Trimming pared 4 bases from V and 3 bases from J, leaving 16 bases between. The germline gives CDR1 SGDLS, CDR2 YYNGEE. The chain's CDR3 is CASSLLQGGDTEAFF. CDR3 coding DNA: TGTGCCAGCAGCTTGCTACAGGGTGGGGACACTGAAGCTTTCTTT.

V usage is TRBV15 and J usage is TRBJ2-5; D is perhaps TRBD2 (5 bases). Trimming cost V 0 bases and J 7 bases, with 12 bases left between them. Per the germline V gene, CDR1 is LNHNV and CDR2 is YYDKDF (reference sequence). This CDR3 contains 14 residues. The CDR3 sequence: CATSRDSGEGTQYF. The CDR3, as DNA: TGTGCCACCAGCAGAGATTCTGGAGAGGGGACCCAGTACTTC.